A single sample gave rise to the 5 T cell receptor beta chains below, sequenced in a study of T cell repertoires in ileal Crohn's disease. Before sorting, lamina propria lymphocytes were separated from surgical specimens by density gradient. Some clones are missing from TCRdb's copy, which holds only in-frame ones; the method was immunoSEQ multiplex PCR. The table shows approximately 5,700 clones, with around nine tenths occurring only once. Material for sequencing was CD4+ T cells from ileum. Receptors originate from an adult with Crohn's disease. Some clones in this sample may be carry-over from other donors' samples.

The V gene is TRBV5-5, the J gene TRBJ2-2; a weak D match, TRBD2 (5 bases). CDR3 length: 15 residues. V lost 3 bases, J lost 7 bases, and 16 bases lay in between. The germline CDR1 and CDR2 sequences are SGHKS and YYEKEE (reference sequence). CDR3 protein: CASSSGRNRGGELFF. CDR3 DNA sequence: TGTGCCAGCAGCTCCGGACGGAACCGGGGCGGGGAGCTGTTTTTT.

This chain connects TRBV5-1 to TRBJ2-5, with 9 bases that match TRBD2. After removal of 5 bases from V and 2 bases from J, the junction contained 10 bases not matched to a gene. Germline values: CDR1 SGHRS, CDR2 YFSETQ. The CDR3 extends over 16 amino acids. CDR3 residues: CASRRSGRILQETQYF. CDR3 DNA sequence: TGCGCCAGCAGGAGGAGCGGGAGGATCCTTCAAGAGACCCAGTACTTC.

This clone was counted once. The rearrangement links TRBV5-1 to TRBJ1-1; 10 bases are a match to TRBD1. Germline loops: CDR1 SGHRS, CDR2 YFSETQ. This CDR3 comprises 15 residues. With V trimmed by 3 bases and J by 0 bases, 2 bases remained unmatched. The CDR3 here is CASSWGTGVNTEAFF. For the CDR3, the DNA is TGCGCCAGCAGCTGGGGGACAGGGGTGAACACTGAAGCTTTCTTT. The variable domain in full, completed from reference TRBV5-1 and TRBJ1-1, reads KAGVTQTPRYLIKTRGQQVTLSCSPISGHRSVSWYQQTPGQGLQFLFEYFSETQRNKGNFPGRFSGRQFSNSRSEMNVSTLELGDSALYLCASSWGTGVNTEAFFGQGTRLTVV.

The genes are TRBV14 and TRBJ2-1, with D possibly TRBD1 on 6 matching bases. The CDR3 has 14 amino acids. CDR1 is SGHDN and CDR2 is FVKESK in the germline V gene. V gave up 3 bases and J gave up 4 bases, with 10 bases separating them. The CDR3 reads CASSQGARYNEQFF. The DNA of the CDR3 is TGTGCCAGCAGCCAGGGGGCTCGATACAATGAGCAGTTCTTC.

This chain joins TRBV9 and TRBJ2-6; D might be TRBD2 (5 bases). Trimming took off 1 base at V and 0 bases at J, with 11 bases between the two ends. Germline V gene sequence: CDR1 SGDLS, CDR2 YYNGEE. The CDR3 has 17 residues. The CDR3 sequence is CASSVMSGRSGANVLTF. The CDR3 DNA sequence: TGTGCCAGCAGCGTAATGAGCGGCCGCTCTGGGGCCAACGTCCTGACTTTC. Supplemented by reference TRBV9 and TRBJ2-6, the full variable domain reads DSGVTQTPKHLITATGQRVTLRCSPRSGDLSVYWYQQSLDQGLQFLIQYYNGEERAKGNILERFSAQQFPDLHSELNLSSLELGDSALYFCASSVMSGRSGANVLTFGAGSRLTVL.